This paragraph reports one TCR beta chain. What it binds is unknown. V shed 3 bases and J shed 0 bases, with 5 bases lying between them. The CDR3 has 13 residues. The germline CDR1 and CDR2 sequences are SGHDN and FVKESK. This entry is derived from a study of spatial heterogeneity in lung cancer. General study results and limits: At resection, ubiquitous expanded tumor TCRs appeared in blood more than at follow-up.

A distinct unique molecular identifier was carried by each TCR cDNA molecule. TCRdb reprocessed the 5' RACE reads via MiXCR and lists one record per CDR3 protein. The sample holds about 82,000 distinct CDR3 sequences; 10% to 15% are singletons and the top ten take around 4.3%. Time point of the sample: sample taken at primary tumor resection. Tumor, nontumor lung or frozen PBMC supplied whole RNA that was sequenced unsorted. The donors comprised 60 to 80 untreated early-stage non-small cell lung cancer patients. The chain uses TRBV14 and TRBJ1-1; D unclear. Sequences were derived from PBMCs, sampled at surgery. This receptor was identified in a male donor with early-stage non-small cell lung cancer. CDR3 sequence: CASSHTLNTEAFF. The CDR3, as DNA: TGTGCCAGCAGCCACACCCTGAACACTGAAGCTTTCTTT.